One and the same sample provided the 18 T cell receptor beta chains below, sequenced in a study of shared clonotypes between healthy human individuals (dated by TCRdb to about 2020). The library was made by the immunoSEQ multiplex PCR assay. Drawn from immuneACCESS, this table holds only the in-frame rearrangements with V and J called that TCRdb kept. Clones are partly lost; checked studies trace under half to an unresolved V gene and leave the rest unexplained. This sample is represented by 490,000 or so clones; approximately 80% of them were singletons. Jointly, the top ten make up 10% to 15% of the sample. The sequencing sample was made of PBMCs. These TCRs come from a woman in her forties in good health. Some clones in this sample may be carry-over from other donors' samples.

The chain joins TRBV29-1 to TRBJ2-5; perhaps TRBD1 as D (5 bases). V lost 7 bases and J 5 bases, leaving 5 bases between the germline ends. Germline CDR1 is SQVTM and CDR2 is ANQGSEA. This CDR3 is 9 amino acids long. The CDR3 region is CSAGETQYF. The CDR3 region has the DNA TGCAGCGCAGGGGAGACCCAGTACTTC.

V gene TRBV28 combines with J gene TRBJ1-3; 7 positions match TRBD1. The J segment lost 1 base and the V segment lost 6 bases, leaving 6 bases of the junction unmatched. The CDR3 sequence is 15 residues long. Germline CDR1 MDHEN, CDR2 SYDVKM. CDR3 loop: CASRSTGESGNTIYF. In DNA, the CDR3 is TGTGCCAGCAGATCTACAGGGGAGTCTGGAAACACCATATATTTT. Full variable domain (missing parts from reference TRBV28 and TRBJ1-3): DVKVTQSSRYLVKRTGEKVFLECVQDMDHENMFWYRQDPGLGLRLIYFSYDVKMKEKGDIPEGYSVSREKKERFSLILESASTNQTSMYLCASRSTGESGNTIYFGEGSWLTVV.

V and J are TRBV7-2 and TRBJ2-3; a weak D match, TRBD2 (5 bases). Germline lookup yields CDR1 SGHTA and CDR2 FQGNSA. V lost 1 base and J 5 bases, leaving 7 bases between the germline ends. CDR3 size: 13 residues. The CDR3 region has the DNA TGTGCCAGCAGCTTAGAAGCGGTAGATACGCAGTATTTT. This encodes CASSLEAVDTQYF.

V usage is TRBV18 and J usage is TRBJ2-2; 7 nucleotides line up with TRBD2. From germline, CDR1 is KGHSH and CDR2 LQKENI. This CDR3 comprises 16 residues. V lost 2 bases, J lost 3 bases, and 6 bases stayed unmatched. This CDR3 reads CASSPNLAGDTGELFF. The CDR3 DNA is TGTGCCAGCTCACCAAACCTGGCGGGGGACACCGGGGAGCTGTTTTTT.

The chain recombines TRBV6-6 with TRBJ1-4; D not resolved. Germline values: CDR1 MNHNY, CDR2 SVGAGI (reference sequence). The CDR3 length is 10 residues. Trimming left V 6 bases short and J 7 bases short, with 3 bases between. This CDR3 is CASSGEKLFF. The CDR3 region has the DNA TGTGCCAGCAGCGGTGAAAAACTGTTTTTT.

The chain uses TRBV14 and TRBJ2-3; D gene unclear. V was pared by 3 bases and J by 8 bases, with 12 bases between. Germline V gives CDR1 SGHDN, CDR2 FVKESK. The CDR3 totals 13 residues. In nucleotides, the CDR3 is TGTGCCAGCAGCCAGGAAAGACTTGGTACGCAGTATTTT. It codes for CASSQERLGTQYF. The complete variable domain, with remaining parts taken from reference TRBV14 and TRBJ2-3, reads EAGVTQFPSHSVIEKGQTVTLRCDPISGHDNLYWYRRVMGKEIKFLLHFVKESKQDESGMPNNRFLAERTGGTYSTLKVQPAELEDSGVYFCASSQERLGTQYFGPGTRLTVL.

As regards this clone: Just one base apart from a much larger clone, this may be a read error. V is TRBV30 and J is TRBJ1-1; D perhaps matches TRBD1 (5 bases). Per germline, CDR1 GTSNPN and CDR2 SVGIG (reference sequence). V was clipped by 4 bases and J by 3 bases, with 12 bases between them. The CDR3 has 13 amino acids. CDR3 sequence reads: CAWNPQQDTEAFF. DNA of the CDR3: TGTGCCTGGAACCCACAACAGGACACTGAAGCTTTCTTT. The full variable domain, with the rest looked up from reference TRBV30 and TRBJ1-1, is SQTIHQWPATLVQPVGSPLSLECTVEGTSNPNLYWYRQAAGRGLQLLFYSVGIGQISSEVPQNLSASRPQDRQFILSSKKLLLSDSGFYLCAWNPQQDTEAFFGQGTRLTVV.

The rearrangement links TRBV11-2 to TRBJ2-1, with no clear D. Trimming removed 4 bases at V and 4 bases at J, with 14 bases between. This CDR3 contains 15 residues. Looked up from germline, CDR1 is SGHAT and CDR2 is FQNNGV. CDR3 nucleotides: TGTGCCAGCAGCTCTGCTTGGTGGGAATACAATGAGCAGTTCTTC. Translated: CASSSAWWEYNEQFF.

V is TRBV5-8 and J is TRBJ2-1; 9 bases align to TRBD2. V trimming: 5 bases; J trimming: 14 bases; junction bases outside the gene matches: 11. Germline V gene data show CDR1 as SGHTS and CDR2 as YDEGEE. CDR3 length: 13 residues. This chain's CDR3 is CASSFPRLADEFF. In nucleotides, the CDR3 is TGTGCCAGCAGTTTTCCCCGACTAGCGGACGAGTTCTTC.

V is TRBV5-1 and J is TRBJ1-4, with no clear D. This CDR3 has 15 residues. The V end was cut by 0 bases, the J end by 3 bases, with 9 bases between. Germline V gene sequence: CDR1 SGHRS, CDR2 YFSETQ. The CDR3 DNA follows: TGCGCCAGCAGCTTGGACTTTACAGCTAATGAAAAACTGTTTTTT. Amino acids: CASSLDFTANEKLFF.

The chain recombines TRBV30 with TRBJ2-2; weak D call: TRBD1 (5 bases). Germline-derived CDR1 and CDR2 are GTSNPN and SVGIG (reference sequence). The CDR3 consists of 13 residues. Deletions cut 3 bases from V and 3 bases from J, with 8 bases between. The CDR3 DNA follows: TGTGCCTGGAGGGCAGGGCACACCGGGGAGCTGTTTTTT. Translation: CAWRAGHTGELFF.

The rearrangement joins TRBV7-2 to TRBJ2-1; possibly TRBD1 for D (6 bases). The CDR3 runs to 17 residues. The ends were cut back, 3 bases at V and 4 bases at J, with 19 bases in the middle. Germline CDR1 and CDR2: SGHTA and FQGNSA. The CDR3 coding sequence is TGTGCCAGCAGCTTGTTCCCCAGGGGACACCAATACAATGAGCAGTTCTTC. Translation gives CASSLFPRGHQYNEQFF. Full variable domain (missing parts from reference TRBV7-2 and TRBJ2-1): GAGVSQSPSNKVTEKGKDVELRCDPISGHTALYWYRQSLGQGLEFLIYFQGNSAPDKSGLPSDRFSAERTGGSVSTLTIQRTQQEDSAVYLCASSLFPRGHQYNEQFFGPGTRLTVL.

The chain links TRBV7-9 to TRBJ2-1, with D maybe TRBD2 (6 bases). CDR3 length: 15 amino acids. Deletions cut 5 bases from V and 1 base from J, with 12 bases between. Germline CDR1 and CDR2: SEHNR and FQNEAQ (reference sequence). The CDR3 region has the DNA TGTGCCAGCAGCCCGGGACTCTTATCCTACAATGAGCAGTTCTTC. Translated, it gives CASSPGLLSYNEQFF. Full variable domain (rest looked up from reference TRBV7-9 and TRBJ2-1): DTGVSQNPRHKITKRGQNVTFRCDPISEHNRLYWYRQTLGQGPEFLTYFQNEAQLEKSRLLSDRFSAERPKGSFSTLEIQRTEQGDSAMYLCASSPGLLSYNEQFFGPGTRLTVL.

J is TRBJ2-6 and V is TRBV25-1, with TRBD1 matching over 8 bases. The germline V gene encodes CDR1 MGHDK and CDR2 SYGVNS. J gave up 0 bases and V 7 bases, and 8 bases lay outside the gene matches. This CDR3 has 17 amino acids. The CDR3 DNA reads as TGTGCCAGCACAGGACAGGGCGCACGCTCTGGGGCCAACGTCCTGACTTTC. It encodes CASTGQGARSGANVLTF. The full variable domain, completed using reference TRBV25-1 and TRBJ2-6, is EADIYQTPRYLVIGTGKKITLECSQTMGHDKMYWYQQDPGMELHLIHYSYGVNSTEKGDLSSESTVSRIRTEHFPLTLESARPSHTSQYLCASTGQGARSGANVLTFGAGSRLTVL.

V usage is TRBV18 and J usage is TRBJ2-2, with a possible D match to TRBD1 (6 bases). Germline V gene data show CDR1 as KGHSH and CDR2 as LQKENI. This CDR3 comprises 15 residues. V lost 4 bases to trimming and J lost 0 bases, with 9 bases between them. For the CDR3, the DNA is TGTGCCAGCTCACTCGGACAGACGAACACCGGGGAGCTGTTTTTT. Translating it yields CASSLGQTNTGELFF.

In its sample, this clone was seen many times. Other DNA sequences from this sample encode an identical CDR3 as well. This chain connects TRBV4-3 to TRBJ2-5; TRBD2 might be the D (6 bases). The J call is doubtful: the DNA matches TRBJ2-7 better. The CDR3 consists of 14 residues. Germline-derived CDR1 and CDR2 are LGHNA and YSLEER. CDR3 DNA sequence: TGCGCCAGCAGCCAATTTGCGGGGCCCTACGAGCAGTACTTC. Translating it yields CASSQFAGPYEQYF.

V usage is TRBV5-1 and J usage is TRBJ1-1; TRBD1 agrees at 7 bases. V gave up 1 base and J gave up 4 bases; unmatched junction bases: 7. Germline CDR1 is SGHRS and CDR2 is YFSETQ. This CDR3 comprises 15 residues. The CDR3 spells CASSLQGDSATEAFF. As DNA, the CDR3 is TGCGCCAGCAGCTTGCAGGGGGATTCGGCCACTGAAGCTTTCTTT.

The rearrangement joins TRBV11-2 to TRBJ2-3; D is ambiguous. Germline-derived CDR1 and CDR2 are SGHAT and FQNNGV. V was trimmed by 5 bases and J by 2 bases, leaving 11 bases between them. This CDR3 is 14 amino acids long. CDR3 DNA: TGTGCCAGCAGCCGCGACGGAGTCACAGATACGCAGTATTTT. Protein product: CASSRDGVTDTQYF. Supplemented by reference TRBV11-2 and TRBJ2-3, the full variable domain reads EAGVAQSPRYKIIEKRQSVAFWCNPISGHATLYWYQQILGQGPKLLIQFQNNGVVDDSQLPKDRFSAERLKGVDSTLKIQPAKLEDSAVYLCASSRDGVTDTQYFGPGTRLTVL.